These 25 T cell receptor beta chains were all obtained from the same sample, sequenced in a study of blood T cell repertoires in COVID-19. The method was immunoSEQ multiplex PCR; TCRdb's version includes in-frame clones alone and lacks a portion of them. The sample yields about 170,000 clones, approximately 86% seen once. Sequenced sample: peripheral blood. These receptor sequences come from a woman older than 75 with COVID-19, enrolled during active disease.

This chain uses TRBV5-1 with TRBJ2-5; 7 bases agree with TRBD1. V shed 0 bases, J shed 5 bases, and the junction held 10 bases outside the gene matches. CDR1 SGHRS and CDR2 YFSETQ come from the germline V gene. The CDR3 is 16 residues long. The CDR3 nucleotides read TGCGCCAGCAGCTTGGTGACAGGGCTCGGAGAGGAGACCCAGTACTTC. It encodes CASSLVTGLGEETQYF.

This clone turned up a few times. This chain links TRBV28 with TRBJ1-5; D is possibly TRBD1 (6 bases). There are 15 residues in the CDR3. CDR1 is MDHEN, CDR2 SYDVKM, per germline. V lost 8 bases and J 3 bases, leaving 17 bases between the germline ends. The CDR3 region has the DNA TGTGCCAGCCTGTCCCCCCAGGGGAACAATCAGCCCCAGCATTTT. Translation: CASLSPQGNNQPQHF.

The chain links TRBV6-2 or TRBV6-3 to TRBJ2-5; 9 bases are shared with TRBD1. Trimming cost V 6 bases and J 6 bases; bases outside gene matches: 11. Germline V gene sequence: CDR1 MNHEY, CDR2 SVGEGT. The CDR3 is made up of 15 amino acids. CDR3 residues: CASSPPDRGEKTQYF. The CDR3, as DNA: TGTGCCAGCAGCCCCCCGGACAGGGGTGAAAAGACCCAGTACTTC.

The chain carries TRBV29-1 and TRBJ2-1; 8 bases are a match to TRBD2. The CDR3 loop spans 14 amino acids. The germline V gene encodes CDR1 SQVTM and CDR2 ANQGSEA. The junction had 10 bases not matched to a gene; V was cut back by 5 bases and J by 7 bases. The CDR3 is CSVSWNGRGNEQFF. CDR3 bases: TGCAGCGTTAGTTGGAACGGGAGGGGGAATGAGCAGTTCTTC.

V and J are TRBV4-2 and TRBJ1-1; the match to TRBD1 covers 7 bases. CDR1 and CDR2 from the germline V gene are LGHNA and YNFKEQ. The CDR3 contains 15 residues. V was clipped by 3 bases and J by 5 bases; unmatched bases: 9. CDR3 coding DNA: TGTGCCAGCAGCCAGACCTTCACAGGGGAAACTGAAGCTTTCTTT. Amino acids: CASSQTFTGETEAFF.

This chain's CDR3 is CASSLLIPVVQETQYF. CDR3 nucleotide sequence: TGTGCCAGCAGCCTACTAATCCCGGTGGTTCAAGAGACCCAGTACTTC. This chain joins TRBV7-9 and TRBJ2-5; D unclear. This CDR3 region has 16 residues. V lost 5 bases to trimming and J lost 2 bases, with 18 bases between them. Germline V gives CDR1 SEHNR, CDR2 FQNEAQ (reference sequence).

This clone was seen just once. The chain is built from TRBV12-3 or TRBV12-4 and TRBJ2-7; possible D gene TRBD2, 5 bases. Trimming pared 3 bases from V and 3 bases from J, leaving 9 bases between. This CDR3 contains 13 residues. The CDR3: CASSFSRDYEQYF. CDR3 in DNA: TGTGCCAGCAGTTTTAGCCGGGACTACGAGCAGTACTTC.

The chain recombines TRBV4-2 with TRBJ1-2, with 7 bases aligning to TRBD1. Germline CDR1 is LGHNA and CDR2 is YNFKEQ. This CDR3 has 15 amino acids. V shed 5 bases, J shed 8 bases, and the junction held 14 bases outside the gene matches. CDR3 nucleotides: TGTGCCAGCAGCAGCGCTTTTGGACAGGTAGAAGGCTACACCTTC. It codes for CASSSAFGQVEGYTF.

The chain is built from TRBV7-9 and TRBJ2-3; 7 bases map to TRBD2. Germline CDR1 is SEHNR and CDR2 is FQNEAQ (reference sequence). The ends lost 1 base at V and 2 bases at J; junction bases unmatched: 3. The CDR3 is made up of 15 amino acids. CDR3 amino acids: CASSLVSGTTDTQYF. The CDR3, as DNA: TGTGCCAGCAGCTTAGTGAGCGGGACCACAGATACGCAGTATTTT.

This clone turned up a few times. V and J are TRBV7-2 and TRBJ1-6; D may be TRBD1 (5 bases). Per the germline V gene, CDR1 is SGHTA and CDR2 is FQGNSA. This CDR3 comprises 15 residues. Trimming took 0 bases from V and 9 from J, leaving 12 bases between them. The CDR3 sequence: CASSLAAGLGSPLHF. CDR3 sequence (DNA): TGTGCCAGCAGCTTAGCGGCAGGGCTTGGTTCACCCCTCCACTTT.

The chain recombines TRBV20-1 with TRBJ1-5; no reliable D call. Between the trimmed V and J ends, which lost 3 bases and 2 bases, there was a span of 17 bases. The V gene's germline CDR1 is DFQATT and CDR2 SNEGSKA (reference sequence). CDR3 length: 16 amino acids. The chain's CDR3 is CSASLGGYGGNQPQHF. The CDR3 DNA reads as TGCAGTGCTAGTCTTGGAGGGTACGGGGGCAATCAGCCCCAGCATTTT.

This clone was counted once. The CDR3 sequence: CASSFGPGGAFF. As DNA, the CDR3 is TGTGCCAGCAGCTTTGGTCCGGGGGGAGCTTTCTTT. V gene TRBV5-6 combines with J gene TRBJ1-1, with D possibly TRBD1 on 5 matching bases. The V end lost 2 bases, the J end lost 10 bases, and 12 bases lay between the germline ends. This CDR3 spans 12 amino acids. The germline gives CDR1 SGHDT, CDR2 YYEEEE.

This chain connects TRBV24-1 to TRBJ1-1, with a possible D match to TRBD1 (5 bases). V was cut by 3 bases and J by 4 bases, with 20 bases left in between. Germline loops: CDR1 KGHDR, CDR2 SFDVKD. The CDR3 spans 17 residues. CDR3 bases: TGTGCCACCAGTGATCCCAACGGGGGGGGAGGCGGCACTGAAGCTTTCTTT. Translation gives CATSDPNGGGGGTEAFF.

The chain uses TRBV1 and TRBJ1-1; TRBD1 is the table's D call and was not checked against the DNA. TRBV1 is recorded as a pseudogene. CDR3 length: 16 residues. In DNA form, the CDR3 reads TGCACCAGCAGCCAAGACGACAGGGAAAGGGACACTGAAGCTTTCTTT. This sequence encodes CTSSQDDRERDTEAFF.

The chain has TRBV7-9 and TRBJ1-6; possible D gene TRBD1, 6 bases. There are 14 residues in the CDR3. Germline V gene data show CDR1 as SEHNR and CDR2 as FQNEAQ (reference sequence). V lost 4 bases and J 6 bases, leaving 10 bases between the germline ends. The CDR3 sequence: CASSSGQPNSPLHF. For the CDR3, the DNA is TGTGCCAGCAGCTCCGGACAGCCTAATTCACCCCTCCACTTT.

The chain joins TRBV3-1 (or the pseudogene TRBV3-2) to TRBJ2-6, with TRBD2 matching over 7 bases. Trimming took 2 bases from V and 3 from J; bases not matched to a gene: 1. Germline CDR1 is LGHDT and CDR2 is YNNKEL (reference sequence). The CDR3 sequence is 15 residues long. The CDR3 sequence: CASSQSGVGANVLTF. The CDR3 bases are TGTGCCAGCAGCCAAAGCGGGGTTGGGGCCAACGTCCTGACTTTC.

The J gene is TRBJ2-7, the V gene TRBV29-1; D is unresolved. Trimming removed 0 bases at V and 7 bases at J, with 13 bases between. The length of the CDR3 is 13 residues. Germline V gene lookup returns CDR1 SQVTM and CDR2 ANQGSEA. The CDR3 sequence: CSVEDRSLREQYF. Written as DNA, the CDR3 is TGCAGCGTTGAAGATCGTTCCTTGCGGGAGCAGTACTTC.

This rearrangement joins TRBV6-5 to TRBJ1-2; 11 bases match TRBD1. This CDR3 comprises 14 residues. Germline V gene lookup returns CDR1 MNHEY and CDR2 SVGAGI. J lost 8 bases, V lost 5 bases, and 7 bases had no gene match. As DNA, the CDR3 is TGTGCCAGCAGTAGGGACAGGGGGTTAGCGGGCTACACCTTC. Amino acids: CASSRDRGLAGYTF.

The J gene is TRBJ2-3, the V gene TRBV29-1; D remains unclear. This CDR3 has 12 residues. Germline assignment: CDR1 SQVTM and CDR2 ANQGSEA. V shed 7 bases and J shed 5 bases, with 13 bases lying between them. CDR3 DNA sequence: TGCAGCGCCACGGCAGGTCGAGATACGCAGTATTTT. Amino acids: CSATAGRDTQYF.

In nucleotides, the CDR3 is TGTGCCAGCAGCCCGACAGACTCTGGGGCCAACGTCCTGACTTTC. Protein sequence: CASSPTDSGANVLTF. The rearrangement joins TRBV7-7 to TRBJ2-6; TRBD1 is a possible D gene (5 bases). With 5 bases removed from V and 0 bases from J, the gap between germline ends came to 8 bases. The CDR3 consists of 15 residues. Per germline, CDR1 SSHAT and CDR2 FNYEAQ (reference sequence).

V and J are TRBV19 and TRBJ1-5; no reliable D call. Trimming took off 3 bases at V and 11 bases at J, with 14 bases between the two ends. CDR3 size: 13 residues. Looked up from germline, CDR1 is LNHDA and CDR2 is SQIVND (reference sequence). The CDR3 coding sequence is TGTGCCAGTAGTATTGTGGTCACGGGAACCCAGCATTTT. Translation: CASSIVVTGTQHF.

Of note for this clone: Mismatch with germline at one junction end may stem from a read error. The V gene is TRBV6-1, the J gene TRBJ2-1; 7 bases are shared with TRBD2. CDR3 length equals 14 residues. The germline gives CDR1 MNHNS, CDR2 SASEGT. In DNA, the CDR3 is TGTGCCAGCAGGGAAGGACTAGTATTGGATGAGCAGTTCTTC. Translated: CASREGLVLDEQFF.

The chain carries TRBV5-1 and TRBJ2-7; 8 positions agree with TRBD1. Germline CDR1 and CDR2: SGHRS and YFSETQ. J was trimmed by 2 bases and V by 3 bases; bases with no gene match: 4. The CDR3 totals 14 residues. The CDR3 region is CASSYGQGPYEQYF. In DNA, the CDR3 is TGCGCCAGCAGCTATGGACAGGGACCCTACGAGCAGTACTTC. The entire variable domain, with the rest obtained from reference TRBV5-1 and TRBJ2-7, is as follows: KAGVTQTPRYLIKTRGQQVTLSCSPISGHRSVSWYQQTPGQGLQFLFEYFSETQRNKGNFPGRFSGRQFSNSRSEMNVSTLELGDSALYLCASSYGQGPYEQYFGPGTRLTVT.

This chain links TRBV11-1 with TRBJ2-7; D perhaps matches TRBD1 (6 bases). Trimming left V 3 bases short and J 1 base short, with 13 bases between. The CDR3 length is 15 residues. CDR1 is SGHAT and CDR2 is FQDESV in the germline V gene (reference sequence). The chain's CDR3 is CASSLAGTQSYEQYF. CDR3 nucleotide sequence: TGTGCCAGCAGCTTGGCCGGGACACAATCCTACGAGCAGTACTTC.

This clone appeared once. V is TRBV4-3 and J is TRBJ2-3, with TRBD2 matching over 9 bases. V shed 0 bases and J 2 bases; nucleotides not matched to a gene: 6. This CDR3 is 17 amino acids long. Per germline, CDR1 LGHNA and CDR2 YSLEER. The CDR3 protein is CASSQDWGGRVTDTQYF. Here the CDR3 DNA reads TGCGCCAGCAGCCAAGATTGGGGCGGGAGGGTCACAGATACGCAGTATTTT.